This T cell receptor beta chain was captured in a study of circulating and synovial CD4+ cells in juvenile arthritis. General study points: These blood cells shared more CDR3 sequences with synovium than bulk blood. The pathogenic-like versus bulk T cell difference escaped Vbeta family analysis. T cell genome counts differed by at least an order of magnitude between CPL and CD4 samples.

Samples derive from patients with active juvenile idiopathic arthritis. Data came from immunoSEQ multiplex PCR; TCRdb stores just in-frame clones and leaves some out. In the table there are about 35,000 clones, 90% to 95% of which are singletons. The CDR3 consists of 15 residues. Trimming left V 3 bases short and J 0 bases short, with 9 bases between. Germline V gene sequence: CDR1 SGHTA, CDR2 FQGTGA. With respect to this clone: Its target is not known.

Material: CD4+ T cells from blood. The receptor comes from a human donor with juvenile idiopathic arthritis. The rearrangement uses TRBV7-3 and TRBJ2-1; D is perhaps TRBD2 (5 bases). The CDR3 bases are TGTGCCAGCAGCTTGAAACGGGACTCCTACAATGAGCAGTTCTTC. Translating it yields CASSLKRDSYNEQFF.